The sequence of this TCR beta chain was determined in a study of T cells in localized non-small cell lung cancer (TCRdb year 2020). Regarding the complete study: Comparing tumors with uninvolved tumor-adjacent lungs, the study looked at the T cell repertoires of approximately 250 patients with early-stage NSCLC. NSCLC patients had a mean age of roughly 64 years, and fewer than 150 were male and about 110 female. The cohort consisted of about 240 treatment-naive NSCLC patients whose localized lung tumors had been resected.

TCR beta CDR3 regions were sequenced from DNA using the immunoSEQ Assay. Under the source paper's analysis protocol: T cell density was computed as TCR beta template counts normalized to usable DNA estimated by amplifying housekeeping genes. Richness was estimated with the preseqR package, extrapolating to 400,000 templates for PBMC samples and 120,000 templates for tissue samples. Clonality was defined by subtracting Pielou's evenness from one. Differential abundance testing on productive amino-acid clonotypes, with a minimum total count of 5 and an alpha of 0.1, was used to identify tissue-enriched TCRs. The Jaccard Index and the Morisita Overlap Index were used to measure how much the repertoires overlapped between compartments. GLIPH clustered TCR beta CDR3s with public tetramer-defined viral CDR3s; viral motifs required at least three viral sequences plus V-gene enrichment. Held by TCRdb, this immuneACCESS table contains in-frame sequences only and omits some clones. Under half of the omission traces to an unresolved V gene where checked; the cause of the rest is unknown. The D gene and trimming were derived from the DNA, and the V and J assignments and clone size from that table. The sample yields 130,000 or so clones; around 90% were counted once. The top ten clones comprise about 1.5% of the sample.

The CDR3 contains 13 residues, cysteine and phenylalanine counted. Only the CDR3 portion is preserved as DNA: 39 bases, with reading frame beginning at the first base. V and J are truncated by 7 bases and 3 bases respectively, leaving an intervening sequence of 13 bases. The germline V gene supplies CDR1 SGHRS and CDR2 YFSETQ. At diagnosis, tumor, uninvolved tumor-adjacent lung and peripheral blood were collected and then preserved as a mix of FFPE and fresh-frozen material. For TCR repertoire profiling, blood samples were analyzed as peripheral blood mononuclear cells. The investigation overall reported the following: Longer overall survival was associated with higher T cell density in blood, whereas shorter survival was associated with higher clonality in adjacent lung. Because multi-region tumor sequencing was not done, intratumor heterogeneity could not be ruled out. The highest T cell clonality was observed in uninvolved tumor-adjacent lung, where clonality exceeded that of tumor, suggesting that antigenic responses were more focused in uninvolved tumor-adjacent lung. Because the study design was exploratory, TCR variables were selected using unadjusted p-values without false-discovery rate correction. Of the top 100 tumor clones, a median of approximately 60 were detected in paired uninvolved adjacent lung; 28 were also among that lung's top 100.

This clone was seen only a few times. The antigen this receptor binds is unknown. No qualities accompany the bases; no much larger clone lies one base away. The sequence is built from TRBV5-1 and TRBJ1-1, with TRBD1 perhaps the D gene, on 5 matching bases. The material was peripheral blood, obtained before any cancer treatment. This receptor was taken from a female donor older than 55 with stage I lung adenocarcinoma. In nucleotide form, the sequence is TGCGCCAGCCGGAGTCAGGGATACACTGAAGCTTTCTTT. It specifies CASRSQGYTEAFF.